This T cell receptor (beta chain) was documented in a study of shared clonotypes between healthy human individuals. General study points: Naive subsets typically showed greater estimated richness than memory subsets. Rarefaction analysis demonstrated incomplete sorted-subset sequencing notwithstanding large depth.

V was cut by 3 bases and J by 2 bases, with 14 bases left in between. This CDR3 is 15 amino acids long. The germline V gene has CDR1 LNHNV and CDR2 YYDKDF (reference sequence). A word on this clone: What it binds is not known.

Naive CD8 cells comprised CD45RO-negative, CCR7-positively selected cells, excluding terminally differentiated effector memory CD45RA+ cells. Nashville, Tennessee was home to all donors, who were Caucasian adults. The repertoire was sequenced with immunoSEQ multiplex PCR; TCRdb's copy has only in-frame clones and lacks some. The data contain around 1.9 million clones, around 93% of them singletons. Sequenced material: naive CD8+ T cells from PBMCs. This receptor was taken from a young man in good health. Some clones in this sample may be carry-over from other donors' samples. The rearrangement joins TRBV15 to TRBJ2-7, with D possibly TRBD2 on 5 matching bases. In DNA form, the CDR3 reads TGTGCCACCAGCAGTTTAAGCGGTCCAGCCTACGAGCAGTACTTC. Translated, it gives CATSSLSGPAYEQYF. The full variable domain, rest sourced from reference TRBV15 and TRBJ2-7, is DAMVIQNPRYQVTQFGKPVTLSCSQTLNHNVMYWYQQKSSQAPKLLFHYYDKDFNNEADTPDNFQSRRPNTSFCFLDIRSPGLGDTAMYLCATSSLSGPAYEQYFGPGTRLTVT.